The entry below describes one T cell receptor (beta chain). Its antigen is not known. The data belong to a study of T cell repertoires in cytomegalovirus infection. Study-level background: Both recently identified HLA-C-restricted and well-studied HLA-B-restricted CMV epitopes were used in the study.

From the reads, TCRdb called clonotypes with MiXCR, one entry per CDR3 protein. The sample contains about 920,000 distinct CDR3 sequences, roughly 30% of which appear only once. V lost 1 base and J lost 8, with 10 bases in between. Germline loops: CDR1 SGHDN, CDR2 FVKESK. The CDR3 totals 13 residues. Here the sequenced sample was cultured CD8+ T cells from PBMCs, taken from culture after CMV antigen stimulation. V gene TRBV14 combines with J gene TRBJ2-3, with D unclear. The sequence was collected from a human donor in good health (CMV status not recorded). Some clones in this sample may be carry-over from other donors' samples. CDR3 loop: CASSQVKKATQYF. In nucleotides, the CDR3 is TGTGCCAGCAGCCAAGTCAAAAAGGCTACGCAGTATTTT.